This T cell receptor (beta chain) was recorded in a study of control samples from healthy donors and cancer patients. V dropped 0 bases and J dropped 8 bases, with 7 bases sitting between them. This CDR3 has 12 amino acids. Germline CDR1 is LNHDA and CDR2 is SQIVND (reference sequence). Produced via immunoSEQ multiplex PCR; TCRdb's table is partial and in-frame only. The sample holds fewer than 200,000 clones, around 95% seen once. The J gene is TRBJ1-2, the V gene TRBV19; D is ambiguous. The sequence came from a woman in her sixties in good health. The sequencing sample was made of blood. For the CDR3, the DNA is TGTGCCAGTAGTATAGACAGAGGAGGCTACACCTTC. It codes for CASSIDRGGYTF.